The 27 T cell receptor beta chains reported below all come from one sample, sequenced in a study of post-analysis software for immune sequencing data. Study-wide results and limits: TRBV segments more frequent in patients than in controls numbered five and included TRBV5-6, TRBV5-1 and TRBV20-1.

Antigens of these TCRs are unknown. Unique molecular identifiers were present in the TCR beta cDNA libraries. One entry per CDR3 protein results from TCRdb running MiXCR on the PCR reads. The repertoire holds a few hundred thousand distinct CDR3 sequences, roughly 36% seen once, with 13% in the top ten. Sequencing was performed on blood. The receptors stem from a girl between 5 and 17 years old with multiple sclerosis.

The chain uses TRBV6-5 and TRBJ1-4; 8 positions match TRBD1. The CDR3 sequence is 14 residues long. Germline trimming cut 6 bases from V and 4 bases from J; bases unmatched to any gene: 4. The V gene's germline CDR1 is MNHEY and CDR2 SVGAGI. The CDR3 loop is CASSRTGINEKLFF. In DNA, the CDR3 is TGTGCCAGCAGCAGGACAGGGATTAATGAAAAACTGTTTTTT.

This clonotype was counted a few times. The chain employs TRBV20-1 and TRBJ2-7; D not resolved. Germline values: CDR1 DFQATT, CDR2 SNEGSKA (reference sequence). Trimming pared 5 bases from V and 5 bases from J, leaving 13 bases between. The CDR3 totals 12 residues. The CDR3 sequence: CSAGGPGHEQYF. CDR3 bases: TGCAGTGCTGGTGGTCCAGGCCACGAGCAGTACTTC.

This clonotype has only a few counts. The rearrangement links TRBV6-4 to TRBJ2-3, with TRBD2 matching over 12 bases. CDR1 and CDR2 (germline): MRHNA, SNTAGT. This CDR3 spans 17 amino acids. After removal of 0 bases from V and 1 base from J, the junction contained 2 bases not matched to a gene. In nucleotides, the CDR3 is TGTGCCAGCAGTGACTCGACTAGCGGGGGAGGCACAGATACGCAGTATTTT. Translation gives CASSDSTSGGGTDTQYF.

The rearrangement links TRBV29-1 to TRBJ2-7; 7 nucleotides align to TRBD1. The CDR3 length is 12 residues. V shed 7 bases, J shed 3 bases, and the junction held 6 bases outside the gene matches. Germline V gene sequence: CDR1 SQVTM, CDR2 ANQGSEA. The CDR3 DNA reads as TGCAGCGCCTCCGGGACAGACTACGAGCAGTACTTC. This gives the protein CSASGTDYEQYF.

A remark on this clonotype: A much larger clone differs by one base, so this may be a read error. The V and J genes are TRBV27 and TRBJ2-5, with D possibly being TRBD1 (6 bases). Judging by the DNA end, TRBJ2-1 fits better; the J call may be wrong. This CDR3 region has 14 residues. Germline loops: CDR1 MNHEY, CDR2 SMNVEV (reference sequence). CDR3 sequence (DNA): TGTGCCAGCAGTTTAATGGGGGCCCAAGAGACCCAGTTCTTC. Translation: CASSLMGAQETQFF.

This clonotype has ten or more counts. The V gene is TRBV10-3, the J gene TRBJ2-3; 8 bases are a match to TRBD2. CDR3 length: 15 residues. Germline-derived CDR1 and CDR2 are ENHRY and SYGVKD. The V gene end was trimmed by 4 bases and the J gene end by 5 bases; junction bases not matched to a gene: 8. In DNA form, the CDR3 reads TGTGCCATCAGTGCCTCGGGGGGGCACAAAGATACGCAGTATTTT. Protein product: CAISASGGHKDTQYF.

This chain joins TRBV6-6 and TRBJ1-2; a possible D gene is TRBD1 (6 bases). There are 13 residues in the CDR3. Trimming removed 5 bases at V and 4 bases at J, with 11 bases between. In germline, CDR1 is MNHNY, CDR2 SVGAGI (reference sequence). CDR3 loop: CASSGGHSYGYTF. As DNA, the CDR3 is TGTGCCAGCAGTGGGGGACACTCCTATGGCTACACCTTC.

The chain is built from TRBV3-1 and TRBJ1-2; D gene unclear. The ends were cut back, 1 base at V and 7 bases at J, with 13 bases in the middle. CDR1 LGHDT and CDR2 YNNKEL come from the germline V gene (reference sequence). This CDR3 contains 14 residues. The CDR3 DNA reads TGTGCCAGCAGCCAAGGGAACCCCCCCTCTGGCTACACCTTC. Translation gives CASSQGNPPSGYTF.

CDR3 DNA sequence: TGCAGTGGAGCTAGCGAGTTCGGAGATACGCAGTATTTT. Protein product: CSGASEFGDTQYF. The chain is built from TRBV29-1 and TRBJ2-3; the D gene is possibly TRBD2 (6 bases). The CDR3 spans 13 residues. Germline CDR1 SQVTM, CDR2 ANQGSEA.

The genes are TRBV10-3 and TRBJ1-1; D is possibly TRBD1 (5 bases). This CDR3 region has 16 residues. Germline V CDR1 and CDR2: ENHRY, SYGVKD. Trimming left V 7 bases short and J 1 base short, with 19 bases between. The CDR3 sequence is CAIKGGETQENTEAFF. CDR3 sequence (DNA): TGTGCCATCAAGGGAGGGGAGACCCAGGAGAACACTGAAGCTTTCTTT.

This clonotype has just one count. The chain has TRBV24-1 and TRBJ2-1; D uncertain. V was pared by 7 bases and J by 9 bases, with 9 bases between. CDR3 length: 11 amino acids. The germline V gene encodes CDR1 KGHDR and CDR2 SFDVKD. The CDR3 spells CATRFSGEQFF. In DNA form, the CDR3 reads TGTGCCACCAGGTTTTCGGGTGAGCAGTTCTTC.

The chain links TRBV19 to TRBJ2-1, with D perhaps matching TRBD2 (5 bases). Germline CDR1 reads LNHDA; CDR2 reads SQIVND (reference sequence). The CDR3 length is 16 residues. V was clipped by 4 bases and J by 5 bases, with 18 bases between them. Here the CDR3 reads CASSRPPGMIDNEQFF. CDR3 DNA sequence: TGTGCCAGTAGTAGACCGCCGGGGATGATTGACAATGAGCAGTTCTTC.

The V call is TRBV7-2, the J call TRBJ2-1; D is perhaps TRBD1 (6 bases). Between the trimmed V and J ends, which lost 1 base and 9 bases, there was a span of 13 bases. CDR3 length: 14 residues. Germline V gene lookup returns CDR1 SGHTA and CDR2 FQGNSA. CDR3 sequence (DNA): TGTGCCAGCAGCTTAGAGGGGGTTAGGGGTGAGCAGTTCTTC. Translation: CASSLEGVRGEQFF.

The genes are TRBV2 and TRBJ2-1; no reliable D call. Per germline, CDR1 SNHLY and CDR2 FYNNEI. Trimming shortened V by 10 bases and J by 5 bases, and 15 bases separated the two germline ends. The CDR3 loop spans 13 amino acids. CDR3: CANLEQLNNEQFF. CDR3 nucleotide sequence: TGTGCCAACTTAGAACAGCTAAACAATGAGCAGTTCTTC.

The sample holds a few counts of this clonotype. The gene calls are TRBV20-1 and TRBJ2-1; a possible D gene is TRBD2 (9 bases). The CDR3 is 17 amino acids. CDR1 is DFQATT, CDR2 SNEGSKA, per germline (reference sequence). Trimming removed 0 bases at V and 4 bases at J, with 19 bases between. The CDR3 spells CSARDLLAGDRYNEQFF. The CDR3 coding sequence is TGCAGTGCTAGAGATCTATTAGCGGGGGACAGGTACAATGAGCAGTTCTTC.

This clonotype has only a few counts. This CDR3 is CASSGRTLNSPLHF. The CDR3 region has the DNA TGTGCCAGCAGCGGGAGGACATTGAATTCACCCCTCCACTTT. This chain uses TRBV7-9 with TRBJ1-6, with D possibly matching TRBD1 (5 bases). This CDR3 comprises 14 residues. V was pared by 5 bases and J by 7 bases, with 12 bases between. The germline V gene has CDR1 SEHNR and CDR2 FQNEAQ (reference sequence).

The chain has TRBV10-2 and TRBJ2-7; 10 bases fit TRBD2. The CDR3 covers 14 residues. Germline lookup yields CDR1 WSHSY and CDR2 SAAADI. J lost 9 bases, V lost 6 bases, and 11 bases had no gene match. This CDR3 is CASRDTSGGAPQYF. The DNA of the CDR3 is TGCGCCAGCAGGGACACGAGCGGGGGGGCCCCGCAGTACTTC.

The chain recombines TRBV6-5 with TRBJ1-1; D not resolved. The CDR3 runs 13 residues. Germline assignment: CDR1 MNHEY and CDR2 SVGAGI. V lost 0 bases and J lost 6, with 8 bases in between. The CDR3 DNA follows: TGTGCCAGCAGTTACTCAGCGGGGTCTGAAGCTTTCTTT. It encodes CASSYSAGSEAFF.

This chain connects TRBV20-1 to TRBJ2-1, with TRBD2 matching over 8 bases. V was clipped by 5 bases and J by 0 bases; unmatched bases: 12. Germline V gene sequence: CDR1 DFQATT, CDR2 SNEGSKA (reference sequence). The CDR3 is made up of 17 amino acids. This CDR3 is CSAETLGGVYSYNEQFF. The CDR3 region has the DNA TGCAGTGCTGAAACCCTCGGGGGGGTGTACTCCTACAATGAGCAGTTCTTC.

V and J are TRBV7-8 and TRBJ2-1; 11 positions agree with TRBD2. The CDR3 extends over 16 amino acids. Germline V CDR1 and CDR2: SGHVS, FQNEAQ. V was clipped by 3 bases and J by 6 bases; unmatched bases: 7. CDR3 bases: TGTGCCAGCAGCTTTAGGTTAGCGGGGGGGTGCAATGAGCAGTTCTTC. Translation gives CASSFRLAGGCNEQFF.

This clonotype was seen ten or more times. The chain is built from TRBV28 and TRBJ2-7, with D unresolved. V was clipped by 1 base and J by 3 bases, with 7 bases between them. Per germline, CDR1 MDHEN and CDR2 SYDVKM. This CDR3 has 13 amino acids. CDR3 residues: CASSLYRDYEQYF. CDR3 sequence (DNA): TGTGCCAGCAGTTTATACAGAGACTACGAGCAGTACTTC.

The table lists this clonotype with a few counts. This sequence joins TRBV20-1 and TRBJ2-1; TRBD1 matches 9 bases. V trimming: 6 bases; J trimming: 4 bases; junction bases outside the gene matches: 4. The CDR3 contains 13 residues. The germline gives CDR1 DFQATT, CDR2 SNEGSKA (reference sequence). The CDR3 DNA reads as TGCAGTGCGGACAGGGGAGGTTACAATGAGCAGTTCTTC. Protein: CSADRGGYNEQFF.

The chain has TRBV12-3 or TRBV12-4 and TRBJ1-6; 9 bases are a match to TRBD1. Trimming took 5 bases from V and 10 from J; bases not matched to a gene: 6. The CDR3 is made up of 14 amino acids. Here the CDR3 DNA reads TGTGCCAGCAGTCTGGGACAGGGAATCTCACCCCTCCACTTT. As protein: CASSLGQGISPLHF.

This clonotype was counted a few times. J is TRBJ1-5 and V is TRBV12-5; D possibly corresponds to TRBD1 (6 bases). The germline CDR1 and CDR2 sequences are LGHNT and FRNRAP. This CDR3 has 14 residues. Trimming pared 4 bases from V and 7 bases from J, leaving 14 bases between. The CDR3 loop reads CASGWGRGDQPQHF. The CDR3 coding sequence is TGTGCTAGTGGTTGGGGGCGGGGGGACCAGCCCCAGCATTTT.

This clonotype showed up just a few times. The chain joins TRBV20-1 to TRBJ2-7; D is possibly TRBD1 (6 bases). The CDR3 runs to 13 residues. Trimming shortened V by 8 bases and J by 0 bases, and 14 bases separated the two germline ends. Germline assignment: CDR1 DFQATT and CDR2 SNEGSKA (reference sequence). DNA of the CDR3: TGCAGTACAAACAGGGTGGGCTCCTACGAGCAGTACTTC. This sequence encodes CSTNRVGSYEQYF.

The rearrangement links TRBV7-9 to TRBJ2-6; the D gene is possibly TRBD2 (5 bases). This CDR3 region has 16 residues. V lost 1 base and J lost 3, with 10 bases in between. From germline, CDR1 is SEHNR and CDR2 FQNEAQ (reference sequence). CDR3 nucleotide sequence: TGTGCCAGCAGCTTAGTAGGAGGTCATGGGGCCAACGTCCTGACTTTC. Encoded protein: CASSLVGGHGANVLTF.

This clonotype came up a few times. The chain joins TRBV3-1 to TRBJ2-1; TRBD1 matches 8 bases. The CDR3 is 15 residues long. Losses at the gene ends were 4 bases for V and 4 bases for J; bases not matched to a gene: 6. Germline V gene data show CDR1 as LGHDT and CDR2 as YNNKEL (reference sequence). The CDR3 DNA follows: TGTGCCAGCAGCCCAACTCAGGGGGCGTACAATGAGCAGTTCTTC. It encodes CASSPTQGAYNEQFF.